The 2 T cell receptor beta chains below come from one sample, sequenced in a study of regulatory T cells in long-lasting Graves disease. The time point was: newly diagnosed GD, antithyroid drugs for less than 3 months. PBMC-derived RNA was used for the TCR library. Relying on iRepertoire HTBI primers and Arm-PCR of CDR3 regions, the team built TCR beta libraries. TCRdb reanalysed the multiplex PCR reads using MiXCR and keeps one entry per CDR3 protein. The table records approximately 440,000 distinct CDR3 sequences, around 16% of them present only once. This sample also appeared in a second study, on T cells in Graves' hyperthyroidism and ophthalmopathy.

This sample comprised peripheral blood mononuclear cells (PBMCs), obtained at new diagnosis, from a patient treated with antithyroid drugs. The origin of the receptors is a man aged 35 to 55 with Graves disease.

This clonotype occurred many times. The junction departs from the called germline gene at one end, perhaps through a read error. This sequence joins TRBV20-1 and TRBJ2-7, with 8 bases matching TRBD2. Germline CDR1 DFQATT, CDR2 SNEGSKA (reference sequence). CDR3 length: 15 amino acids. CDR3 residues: CSAKRGLGRAYEQYF. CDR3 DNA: TGCAGTGCCAAAAGAGGGCTCGGGAGGGCCTATGAGCAGTACTTC.

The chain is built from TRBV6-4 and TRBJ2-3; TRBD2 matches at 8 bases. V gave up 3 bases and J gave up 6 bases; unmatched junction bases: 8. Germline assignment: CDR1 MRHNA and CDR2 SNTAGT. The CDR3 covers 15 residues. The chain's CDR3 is CASSERGLAGDTQYF. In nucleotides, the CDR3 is TGTGCCAGCAGTGAAAGAGGACTAGCAGGTGATACGCAGTATTTT.